These T cell receptor beta chains were read from a single sample in a study of cytomegalovirus exposure and HLA in healthy donors. Generated by immunoSEQ multiplex PCR, the TCRdb table keeps only in-frame clones and is missing some. The profile shows roughly 63,000 clones, approximately 71% of them singletons. Source material: PBMCs. The origin of the receptors is a woman between 35 and 50 years old in good health and CMV-seropositive. The CDR3 runs from the conserved cysteine through the conserved F or W. A D gene is named only where the DNA matches it firmly. The size field is filled for only some rows; it gives once, few, many or a size class.

J	size	V	D	CDR3	DNA
TRBJ1-1	once	TRBV19	.	CASKGDRAPMKTEAFF	TGTGCCAGTAAGGGAGACCGGGCCCCCATGAAGACTGAAGCTTTCTTT
TRBJ2-3	.	TRBV9	.	CASSYTGGDTQYF	TGTGCCAGCAGCTATACCGGGGGAGATACGCAGTATTTT
TRBJ1-1	.	TRBV4-3	TRBD1	CASSKTGDGTEAFF	TGCGCCAGCAGCAAAACAGGGGATGGTACTGAAGCTTTCTTT
TRBJ1-3	.	TRBV19	.	CASSERSGNTIYF	TGTGCCAGTAGTGAGCGCTCTGGAAACACCATATATTTT
TRBJ2-1	few	TRBV7-3	TRBD2	CASSSGTRVHNEQFF	TGTGCCAGCAGCTCTGGGACTAGAGTCCACAATGAGCAGTTCTTC
TRBJ2-7	.	TRBV7-6	.	CASSLADRPIDEQYF	TGTGCCAGCAGCTTAGCAGACAGGCCCATCGACGAGCAGTACTTC
TRBJ1-2	few	TRBV5-1	.	CASSAGSNYGYTF	TGCGCCAGCTCCGCGGGCAGCAACTATGGCTACACCTTC
TRBJ2-7	.	TRBV4-1	TRBD1	CASSQGQGQAQQYF	TGCGCCAGCAGCCAAGGACAGGGCCAGGCGCAGCAGTACTTC
TRBJ1-1	.	TRBV19	.	CASTRGGNGNTEAFF	TGTGCCAGTACTAGGGGCGGTAACGGGAACACTGAAGCTTTCTTT
TRBJ2-2	.	TRBV25-1	.	CASSEWVGALNTGELFF	TGTGCCAGCAGTGAATGGGTAGGGGCCCTGAACACCGGGGAGCTGTTTTTT
TRBJ2-1	.	TRBV15	.	CATSSMGTEQFF	TGTGCCACCAGCAGTATGGGGACAGAGCAGTTCTTC
TRBJ1-2	.	TRBV7-2	TRBD1	CASSNDRAVGYTF	TGTGCCAGCAGCAACGACAGGGCCGTAGGCTACACCTTC
TRBJ2-7	.	TRBV5-1	.	CASSRGETYEQYF	TGCGCCAGCTCCAGGGGGGAGACCTACGAGCAGTACTTC